These T cell receptor beta chains were read from a single sample in a study of blood T cells in healthy people across ages. Each CDR3 protein gets one entry after TCRdb re-called the 5' RACE reads with MiXCR. The top ten clones hold 35% to 40% of a sample with about 640,000 distinct CDR3 sequences, around three fifths of them seen once. Material for sequencing was blood. All receptors derive from a man between 60 and 70 years old in good health. Both conserved end residues are part of each CDR3. The D gene is left open where the match is weak. For some rows the clone size is stated as once, few or many, or as a class when expanded; others skip it.

D: .; J: TRBJ1-5; size: once; V: TRBV7-8; DNA: TGTGCCAGCAGCTTAGCGGGGAGCCTCAATCAGCCCCAGCATTTT; CDR3: CASSLAGSLNQPQHF
D: .; J: TRBJ2-7; size: .; V: TRBV20-1; DNA: TGCAGTGTTGCCTTTACAGCGAGCGAGCAGTACTTC; CDR3: CSVAFTASEQYF
D: .; J: TRBJ2-5; size: few; V: TRBV20-1; DNA: TGCAGTGCTAGAGATCCATGGGCGGGGGAGACCCAGTACTTC; CDR3: CSARDPWAGETQYF
D: .; J: TRBJ2-5; size: many; V: TRBV28; DNA: TGTGCCAGCAGTTTCAGGGCAGGCCAAGAGACCCAGTACTTC; CDR3: CASSFRAGQETQYF
D: .; J: TRBJ1-6; size: many; V: TRBV12-3/TRBV12-4; DNA: TGTGCCAGCAGTTTGAGTACAGATTATAATTCACCCCTCCACTTT; CDR3: CASSLSTDYNSPLHF
D: TRBD2; J: TRBJ2-4; size: .; V: TRBV15; DNA: TGTGCCACCAGCAGACCCTCTAGCGGGGGCCAAAACATTCAGTACTTC; CDR3: CATSRPSSGGQNIQYF
D: .; J: TRBJ2-1; size: .; V: TRBV20-1; DNA: TGCAGTGGGGTTGGCGGGGGCCTGTTCTCCTACAATGAGCAGTTCTTC; CDR3: CSGVGGGLFSYNEQFF
D: .; J: TRBJ2-7; size: .; V: TRBV4-1; DNA: TGCGCCAGCAGCCCCGTGGCACAAGTAGGCGCCTACGAGCAGTACTTC; CDR3: CASSPVAQVGAYEQYF
D: .; J: TRBJ2-7; size: .; V: TRBV9; DNA: TGTGCCAGCAGCCCAAGGGCGAGGGGGGCCCGTTACGAGCAGTACTTC; CDR3: CASSPRARGARYEQYF
D: .; J: TRBJ2-5; size: few; V: TRBV18; DNA: TGTGCCAGCTCACCACAGGCAGATGAGACCCAGTACTTC; CDR3: CASSPQADETQYF
D: TRBD2; J: TRBJ2-3; size: .; V: TRBV7-6; DNA: TGTGCCAGCAGCTACGGACTAACGCTAGCGGGGGGGCAAGATACGCAGTATTTT; CDR3: CASSYGLTLAGGQDTQYF
D: TRBD2; J: TRBJ2-1; size: .; V: TRBV3-1; DNA: TGTGCCAGCAGCCAGGGGGGGGTCAATGAGCAGTTCTTC; CDR3: CASSQGGVNEQFF
D: .; J: TRBJ2-3; size: .; V: TRBV21-1; DNA: TGTGCCAGCGGTGGGGACTCCTTCCCCCTGGAAAGAGATACGCAGTATTTT; CDR3: CASGGDSFPLERDTQYF
D: TRBD1; J: TRBJ1-4; size: .; V: TRBV6-5; DNA: TGTGCCACCGGACCTGGGACAGCGGGAAATGAAAAACTGTTTTTT; CDR3: CATGPGTAGNEKLFF
D: TRBD2; J: TRBJ2-7; size: few; V: TRBV20-1; DNA: TGCAGTGCTAGAGGGACTAGGAATCAAGGACCCTACGAGCAGTACTTC; CDR3: CSARGTRNQGPYEQYF
D: .; J: TRBJ1-2; size: few; V: TRBV6-2/TRBV6-3; DNA: TGTGCCAGCAGTCCCCGGGACACCGGATCTTATGGCTACACCTTC; CDR3: CASSPRDTGSYGYTF
D: .; J: TRBJ2-5; size: many; V: TRBV3-1; DNA: TGTGCCAGCAGCCAAGAGGACGGATTCCAAGAGACCCAGTACTTC; CDR3: CASSQEDGFQETQYF
D: TRBD1; J: TRBJ2-5; size: .; V: TRBV6-5; DNA: TGTGCCAGCAGTTATTCAGGAACAGGGGGCGAGGCGAAAGAGACCCAGTACTTC; CDR3: CASSYSGTGGEAKETQYF
D: .; J: TRBJ2-5; size: .; V: TRBV6-6; DNA: TGTGCCAGCAGTTACCGGGACTCCGGAGAGACCCAGTACTTC; CDR3: CASSYRDSGETQYF
D: .; J: TRBJ2-3; size: once; V: TRBV10-1; DNA: TGCGCCAGCAGCAATAATCGGGGGATTCCCACAGATACGCAGTATTTT; CDR3: CASSNNRGIPTDTQYF
D: TRBD1; J: TRBJ2-7; size: .; V: TRBV4-1; DNA: TGCGCCAGCAGCCAGCGACAGGGGGGACCCGAGCAGTACTTC; CDR3: CASSQRQGGPEQYF
D: TRBD1; J: TRBJ2-7; size: .; V: TRBV20-1; DNA: TGCAGTGCTATGTATGGGACAGCAATCTACGAGCAGTACTTC; CDR3: CSAMYGTAIYEQYF
D: .; J: TRBJ2-7; size: once; V: TRBV13; DNA: TGTGCCAGCAGCTTAGTTTCGGGCGAGGTCAATGAGCAGTACTTC; CDR3: CASSLVSGEVNEQYF
D: TRBD2; J: TRBJ2-5; size: once; V: TRBV29-1; DNA: TGCAGCTTCTCCAGCGGGGGCGGGATCCAAGAGACCCAGTACTTC; CDR3: CSFSSGGGIQETQYF
D: .; J: TRBJ2-1; size: few; V: TRBV6-5; DNA: TGTGCCAGCAACCTCGGACTCCCCGGCGGGAATGAGCAGTTCTTC; CDR3: CASNLGLPGGNEQFF
D: .; J: TRBJ2-5; size: .; V: TRBV7-9; DNA: TGTGCCAGCAGCTCTCCAAACAACCAAGAGACCCAGTACTTC; CDR3: CASSSPNNQETQYF
D: .; J: TRBJ1-1; size: .; V: TRBV29-1; DNA: TGCAGCGTTGAGCGGGACGGTGTGACTGAAGCTTTCTTT; CDR3: CSVERDGVTEAFF
D: TRBD2; J: TRBJ2-7; size: few; V: TRBV29-1; DNA: TGCAGCGCCACCCGACTAGCGGGGGGGACGTACGAGCAGTACTTC; CDR3: CSATRLAGGTYEQYF
D: .; J: TRBJ2-1; size: few; V: TRBV29-1; DNA: TGCAGCGAGACACGACAGAGCTCCTACAATGAGCAGTTCTTC; CDR3: CSETRQSSYNEQFF
D: .; J: TRBJ2-5; size: .; V: TRBV20-1; DNA: TGCAGTGCTAGAGATTCAAGTGCGGGTGAGACCCAGTACTTC; CDR3: CSARDSSAGETQYF
D: .; J: TRBJ2-6; size: .; V: TRBV5-1; DNA: TGCGCCAGCAGCTTGGGTGGGACAAGCTCCTCTGGGGCCAACGTCCTGACTTTC; CDR3: CASSLGGTSSSGANVLTF
D: .; J: TRBJ1-6; size: .; V: TRBV6-1; DNA: TGTGCCAGCAGTCCCCGACAGGAGAATAATTCACCCCTCCACTTT; CDR3: CASSPRQENNSPLHF
D: TRBD1; J: TRBJ2-7; size: few; V: TRBV10-3; DNA: TGTGCCATCAGTGAGCCCGGGACAGGGGGAACCTACGAGCAGTACTTC; CDR3: CAISEPGTGGTYEQYF
D: .; J: TRBJ2-5; size: .; V: TRBV3-1; DNA: TGTGCCAGCAGCCAAGTCTCGGGGCAGGGGGAGACCCAGTACTTC; CDR3: CASSQVSGQGETQYF
D: .; J: TRBJ2-3; size: .; V: TRBV20-1; DNA: TGCAGTGCTAGTGCTAGCGGCACAGATACGCAGTATTTT; CDR3: CSASASGTDTQYF
D: .; J: TRBJ2-7; size: .; V: TRBV6-1; DNA: TGTGCCAGCAGTGAAGGGCAGGCTGAGCAGTACTTC; CDR3: CASSEGQAEQYF
D: .; J: TRBJ1-2; size: .; V: TRBV6-6; DNA: TGTGCCAGCAGTTATCCTCATACAGGGCCTCCTCTTTATGGCTACACCTTC; CDR3: CASSYPHTGPPLYGYTF
D: TRBD1; J: TRBJ2-7; size: few; V: TRBV11-2; DNA: TGTGCCAGCAGCAGCCGGGACAGGGACTACGAGCAGTACTTC; CDR3: CASSSRDRDYEQYF
D: TRBD1; J: TRBJ2-7; size: once; V: TRBV5-1; DNA: TGCGCCAGCAGCTTAGGGGGCCCCTACAATGAGCAGTACTTC; CDR3: CASSLGGPYNEQYF
D: .; J: TRBJ2-6; size: few; V: TRBV4-1; DNA: TGCGCCAGCAGCCAAGACGACGGTACTGGGGCCAACGTCCTGACTTTC; CDR3: CASSQDDGTGANVLTF
D: .; J: TRBJ2-7; size: .; V: TRBV7-6; DNA: TGTGCCAGCAGCTCGGACTACGGTTCCTACGAGCAGTACTTC; CDR3: CASSSDYGSYEQYF
D: .; J: TRBJ2-1; size: .; V: TRBV5-1; DNA: TGCGCCAGCAGCCCCTCGGGGCCGCCGAATGAGCAGTTCTTC; CDR3: CASSPSGPPNEQFF
D: TRBD2; J: TRBJ2-1; size: few; V: TRBV5-1; DNA: TGCGCCAGCAGCTTGGCCGGGACTAGGAGCGATGAGCAGTTCTTC; CDR3: CASSLAGTRSDEQFF
D: .; J: TRBJ2-4; size: .; V: TRBV7-2; DNA: TGTGCCAGCAGCCGGACCCCCAGGGAGCGTGGAAACATTCAGTACTTC; CDR3: CASSRTPRERGNIQYF